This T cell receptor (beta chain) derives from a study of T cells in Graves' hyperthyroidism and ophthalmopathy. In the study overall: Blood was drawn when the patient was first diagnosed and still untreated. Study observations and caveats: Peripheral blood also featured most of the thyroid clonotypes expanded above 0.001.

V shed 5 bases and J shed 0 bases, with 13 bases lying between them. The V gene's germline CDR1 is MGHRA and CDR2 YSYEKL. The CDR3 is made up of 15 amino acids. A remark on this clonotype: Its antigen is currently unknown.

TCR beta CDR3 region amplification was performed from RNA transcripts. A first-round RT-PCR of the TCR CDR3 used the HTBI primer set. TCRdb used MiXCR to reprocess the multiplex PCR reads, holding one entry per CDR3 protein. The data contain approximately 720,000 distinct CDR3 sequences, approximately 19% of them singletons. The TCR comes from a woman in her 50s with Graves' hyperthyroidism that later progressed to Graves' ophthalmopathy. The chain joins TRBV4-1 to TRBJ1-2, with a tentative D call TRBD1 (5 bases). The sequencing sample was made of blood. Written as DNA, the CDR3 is TGCGCCAGCAGCTTCCGGGACGCCACTAACTATGGCTACACCTTC. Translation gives CASSFRDATNYGYTF.